These 30 T cell receptor beta chains originate from one sample sequenced in a study of tumor-infiltrating lymphocytes in primary liver carcinoma. Unsorted whole blood supplied the RNA, and germline DNA was extracted too. Reverse transcription of about 500 ng total RNA with a constant-region primer produced TCR beta cDNA. Investigators got TCR beta libraries out of three nested multiplex PCR rounds, done with slightly modified ARM-PCR. Rounds one and two of PCR, each of about 10 cycles, were primed with TRBV1-TRBV30 forward primers and a C-beta reverse primer. TCRdb re-called the multiplex PCR reads through MiXCR, storing one row per CDR3 protein. The sample includes around 330,000 distinct CDR3 sequences, over 55% of them seen just once. Sequencing used peripheral blood. These receptors all come from a man aged 35 to 55 with primary liver carcinoma and hepatitis B virus infection.

This clonotype was detected ten times or more. This chain connects TRBV4-3 to TRBJ2-4; 12 positions match TRBD2. The germline V gene has CDR1 LGHNA and CDR2 YSLEER. The CDR3 covers 20 residues. V lost 2 bases, J lost 1 base, and 12 bases stayed unmatched. This chain's CDR3 is CASSQYKGLAGQGAKNIQYF. The CDR3 nucleotides are TGCGCCAGCAGCCAATACAAGGGACTAGCGGGCCAGGGGGCCAAAAACATTCAGTACTTC.

A note on this clonotype: A much larger clone sits a single nucleotide away, making a read error possible. The conserved closing phenylalanine or tryptophan is absent in this CDR3, likely reflecting a read error. V gene TRBV4-3 combines with J gene TRBJ1-2; no clear D gene. The CDR3 is 12 amino acids. V shed 2 bases and J shed 0 bases, with 1 base lying between them. Looked up from germline, CDR1 is LGHNA and CDR2 is YSLEER. The CDR3 spells CASSQSNYGYTL. For the CDR3, the DNA is TGCGCCAGCAGCCAATCTAACTATGGCTACACCTTG.

This chain uses TRBV11-2 with TRBJ2-7, with 7 bases matching TRBD2. Germline V gene sequence: CDR1 SGHAT, CDR2 FQNNGV. J gave up 3 bases and V 1 base, and 12 bases lay outside the gene matches. CDR3 size: 17 residues. This CDR3 reads CASSLVAGGRGCYEQYF. Written as DNA, the CDR3 is TGTGCCAGCAGCTTAGTCGCTGGCGGGAGAGGCTGCTACGAGCAGTACTTC.

This clonotype came up a few times. V usage is TRBV30 and J usage is TRBJ1-1; a weak D match, TRBD1 (5 bases). This CDR3 comprises 17 residues. Germline-derived CDR1 and CDR2 are GTSNPN and SVGIG (reference sequence). Between the trimmed V and J ends, which lost 0 bases and 1 base, there was a span of 18 bases. CDR3 bases: TGTGCCTGGAGTGTAGCCCTAGGGGAAGTCGGGAACACTGAAGCTTTCTTT. The encoded protein is CAWSVALGEVGNTEAFF.

This clonotype showed up just a few times. The rearrangement joins TRBV5-1 to TRBJ2-5; 8 bases line up with TRBD1. Germline V lookup: CDR1 SGHRS, CDR2 YFSETQ. The CDR3 covers 13 residues. V shed 4 bases and J 5 bases; nucleotides not matched to a gene: 4. The CDR3 protein is CASSQGQAETQYF. The CDR3 nucleotides are TGCGCCAGCAGCCAGGGACAGGCGGAGACCCAGTACTTC.

This clonotype was found a few times. V and J are TRBV28 and TRBJ1-2; D is possibly TRBD1 (6 bases). The ends were cut back, 5 bases at V and 8 bases at J, with 15 bases in the middle. CDR1 and CDR2 from the germline V gene are MDHEN and SYDVKM. The CDR3 totals 13 residues. CDR3 DNA sequence: TGTGCCAGCAGTCCCTATCACAGGGCCGGCTACACCTTC. It specifies CASSPYHRAGYTF.

This clonotype was seen a few times. The V call is TRBV19, the J call TRBJ2-7; D is ambiguous. Between the trimmed V and J ends, which lost 5 bases and 5 bases, there was a span of 13 bases. Germline CDR1 LNHDA, CDR2 SQIVND (reference sequence). CDR3 length equals 13 residues. The CDR3 sequence is CASSGQSGDEQYF. CDR3 DNA sequence: TGTGCCAGTAGTGGGCAATCTGGCGACGAGCAGTACTTC. Variable domain in full (rest from reference TRBV19 and TRBJ2-7): DGGITQSPKYLFRKEGQNVTLSCEQNLNHDAMYWYRQDPGQGLRLIYYSQIVNDFQKGDIAEGYSVSREKKESFPLTVTSAQKNPTAFYLCASSGQSGDEQYFGPGTRLTVT.

About this clonotype itself: A much larger clone lies one base from this, so it may be a read error. The V and J genes are TRBV28 and TRBJ2-2; TRBD2 agrees at 9 bases. The CDR3 contains 17 residues. The J segment lost 3 bases and the V segment lost 3 bases, leaving 8 bases of the junction unmatched. Germline lookup yields CDR1 MDHEN and CDR2 SYDVKM. The CDR3: CASSFGGRGGDTGELFF. The CDR3 DNA follows: TGTGCCAGCAGTTTCGGAGGGCGCGGGGGGGACACCGGGGAGCTGTTTTTT.

The chain employs TRBV7-3 and TRBJ2-3; TRBD1 matches 7 bases. This CDR3 is 16 amino acids long. V shed 5 bases and J 0 bases; nucleotides not matched to a gene: 8. Germline V gene data show CDR1 as SGHTA and CDR2 as FQGTGA. The CDR3 bases are TGTGCCAGCAGCATAGGGGGCTCCACTAGCACAGATACGCAGTATTTT. It specifies CASSIGGSTSTDTQYF.

Turning to this clonotype: A read error may be the cause here, since a much bigger clone is one base away. The chain employs TRBV4-1 and TRBJ2-5; D is perhaps TRBD1 (5 bases). CDR3 length: 16 residues. Trimming removed 0 bases from V and 3 bases from J, with 14 bases in between. CDR1 and CDR2 from the germline V gene are MGHRA and YSYEKL. CDR3: CASSQDKVTEKETQYF. The CDR3 region has the DNA TGCGCCAGCAGCCAAGATAAAGTGACAGAAAAAGAGACCCAGTACTTC.

Turning to this clonotype: An end of the junction differs from the germline gene, which may be a read error. This sequence joins TRBV4-1 and TRBJ2-2, with a tentative D call TRBD1 (7 bases). Per germline, CDR1 MGHRA and CDR2 YSYEKL. This CDR3 is built from 17 residues. CDR3 DNA: TGCGCCAGCAGCCAAGCAGGGGGGACTTCCCTCTCCGGGGAGCTGTCTTTT. Encoded protein: CASSQAGGTSLSGELSF.

As to this clonotype: A much bigger clone sits one base away, suggesting this may be a read error. V and J are TRBV6-6 and TRBJ2-5, with 9 nucleotides matching TRBD1. The germline V gene encodes CDR1 MNHNY and CDR2 SVGAGI (reference sequence). The CDR3 extends over 14 amino acids. V gave up 6 bases and J gave up 6 bases; unmatched junction bases: 8. CDR3 DNA sequence: TGTGCCAGCAGCCGCGGACAGGGGCAAAAGACCCAGTACTTC. Encoded protein: CASSRGQGQKTQYF.

In regard to this clonotype: A much larger clone is a single base away; this may be a read error. The CDR3 protein is CVSSPGGGTTYEQYF. CDR3 DNA sequence: TGTGTCAGCAGCCCCGGGGGCGGGACAACCTACGAGCAGTACTTC. This chain joins TRBV4-2 and TRBJ2-7; perhaps D is TRBD1 or TRBD2 (6 bases each). CDR3 length: 15 amino acids. Germline V gene sequence: CDR1 LGHNA, CDR2 YNFKEQ.

In this sample, this clonotype turned up many times. Given a much more abundant clone one base away, this may be a read error. The rearrangement links TRBV5-4 to TRBJ2-1; D unclear. Per the germline V gene, CDR1 is SGHNT and CDR2 is YYREEE (reference sequence). The CDR3 spans 12 residues. Trimming removed 3 bases from V and 3 bases from J, with 4 bases in between. The CDR3 region has the DNA TGTGCCAGCAGCTGGGACTACAATGAGCAGTTCTTC. Protein sequence: CASSWDYNEQFF. The whole variable domain, filled in from reference TRBV5-4 and TRBJ2-1, reads ETGVTQSPTHLIKTRGQQVTLRCSSQSGHNTVSWYQQALGQGPQFIFQYYREEENGRGNFPPRFSGLQFPNYSSELNVNALELDDSALYLCASSWDYNEQFFGPGTRLTVL.

This clonotype was seen repeatedly, ten times or more. The chain links TRBV29-1 to TRBJ2-7; perhaps TRBD1 as D (6 bases). Trimming stripped 5 bases from V and 5 bases from J, with 22 bases between. Germline V gene data show CDR1 as SQVTM and CDR2 as ANQGSEA. This CDR3 is 15 amino acids long. CDR3 sequence (DNA): TGCAGCGTTCAGCTCTGGGGGCAGAAAACGGACGAGCAGTACTTC. It yields the protein CSVQLWGQKTDEQYF.

In the case of this clonotype: This may stem from a read error, because a much larger clone lies one nucleotide away. This chain joins TRBV29-1 and TRBJ1-4; D not resolved. CDR1 and CDR2 (germline): SQVTM, ANQGSEA. The CDR3 contains 12 residues. Trimming removed 1 base at V and 12 bases at J, with 12 bases between. The CDR3 region is CSVEAGREELFF. In DNA form, the CDR3 reads TGCAGCGTTGAAGCCGGACGGGAAGAACTGTTTTTT.

This clonotype was recorded at least ten times. V gene TRBV29-1 combines with J gene TRBJ1-2; no clear D. Trimming took 7 bases from V and 7 from J, leaving 13 bases between them. CDR1 SQVTM and CDR2 ANQGSEA come from the germline V gene. The CDR3 has 11 amino acids. CDR3 region: CSASNPRGYTF. The CDR3 nucleotides read TGCAGCGCGTCCAATCCCCGTGGCTACACCTTC.

J is TRBJ2-3 and V is TRBV29-1; 7 bases agree with TRBD1. Germline V gene data show CDR1 as SQVTM and CDR2 as ANQGSEA. Trimming took 4 bases from V and 4 from J; bases not matched to a gene: 8. The CDR3 contains 14 residues. The CDR3 loop is CSVAGTARADTQYF. The CDR3 DNA is TGCAGCGTTGCCGGGACAGCTAGAGCAGATACGCAGTATTTT.

Remarks on this clonotype: Because the CDR3 is missing its conserved closing phenylalanine or tryptophan, this is likely a read error. The J gene is TRBJ2-7, the V gene TRBV6-5; 10 nucleotides line up with TRBD1. V gave up 4 bases and J gave up 4 bases; unmatched junction bases: 1. This CDR3 contains 13 residues. Per germline, CDR1 MNHEY and CDR2 SVGAGI. CDR3 bases: TGTGCCAGCAGTTGGGACAGGGGTTACGAGCAGTACTAC. Its translation: CASSWDRGYEQYY.

A few counts support this clonotype. The chain couples TRBV12-3 or TRBV12-4 to TRBJ1-4, with D hard to call. V was pared by 6 bases and J by 11 bases, with 16 bases between. The CDR3 spans 13 residues. Written as DNA, the CDR3 is TGTGCCAGCAGCCCCCGGCCCGGTGGCAAACTGTTTTTT. This translates into CASSPRPGGKLFF.

J is TRBJ2-1 and V is TRBV11-2; D may be TRBD1 (6 bases). Trimming cost V 7 bases and J 11 bases, with 21 bases left between them. The germline V gene has CDR1 SGHAT and CDR2 FQNNGV. The CDR3 has 14 residues. CDR3 protein: CASNSRTVHSKQFF. The CDR3 DNA follows: TGTGCCAGCAACTCAAGGACAGTTCACTCGAAGCAGTTCTTC.

In this sample, this clonotype turned up once. The CDR3, as DNA: TGTGCCAGCAACTTTCGACAGGTCCCGGGAGAGCAGTACTTC. Translation gives CASNFRQVPGEQYF. The chain couples TRBV7-9 to TRBJ2-7; a weak D match, TRBD1 (6 bases). The V end was cut by 7 bases, the J end by 7 bases, with 20 bases between. In germline, CDR1 is SEHNR, CDR2 FQNEAQ (reference sequence). CDR3 length equals 14 residues.

This clonotype appeared many times. This sequence joins TRBV6-5 and TRBJ2-7, with D perhaps TRBD1 (6 bases). CDR1 and CDR2 from the germline V gene are MNHEY and SVGAGI. The V end lost 2 bases, the J end lost 2 bases, and 16 bases lay between the germline ends. The CDR3 covers 16 residues. CDR3 coding DNA: TGTGCCAGCAGTTACGGAGGCAGGGGACATACCTACGAGCAGTACTTC. This sequence encodes CASSYGGRGHTYEQYF.

Details on this clonotype: A read error may produce the germline difference seen at one junction end. The J gene is TRBJ2-3, the V gene TRBV4-2; 8 nucleotides line up with TRBD2. This CDR3 is 17 amino acids long. Germline CDR1 and CDR2: LGHNA and YNFKEQ. The CDR3 is CASIQASRLAGKHTQYF. Written as DNA, the CDR3 is TGTGCCAGCATCCAAGCAAGCAGATTAGCGGGAAAGCATACGCAGTATTTT.

Concerning this clonotype: An end of the junction does not agree with germline; a read error may underlie this. The chain joins TRBV30 to TRBJ2-3; D call uncertain. The germline V gene encodes CDR1 GTSNPN and CDR2 SVGIG (reference sequence). CDR3 length equals 12 residues. In DNA form, the CDR3 reads TGTACCTGGCTTAACGTGACAGATACGCAGTATTTT. Its translation is CTWLNVTDTQYF.

The chain recombines TRBV5-1 with TRBJ1-4, with 7 bases that match TRBD1. Trimming took 2 bases from V and 4 from J; bases not matched to a gene: 5. CDR1 and CDR2 (germline): SGHRS, YFSETQ. The CDR3 runs to 15 residues. This CDR3 reads CASSFTGDLNEKLFF. CDR3 nucleotides: TGCGCCAGCAGCTTTACAGGGGACCTTAATGAAAAACTGTTTTTT.

With regard to this clonotype: An end of the junction does not agree with germline; a read error may underlie this. This chain joins TRBV5-1 and TRBJ2-1; 9 nucleotides agree with TRBD2. Germline CDR1 is SGHRS and CDR2 is YFSETQ. The CDR3 consists of 15 residues. CDR3 sequence reads: CTSSLAGGPASEQFF. Here the CDR3 DNA reads TGCACCAGCAGCTTGGCGGGAGGGCCTGCAAGTGAGCAGTTCTTC.

This chain joins TRBV5-1 and TRBJ2-1, with TRBD1 matching 8 bases. V was clipped by 3 bases and J by 2 bases; unmatched bases: 10. The germline gives CDR1 SGHRS, CDR2 YFSETQ. The CDR3 has 17 amino acids. The CDR3: CASSSGQGTRAYNEQFF. The CDR3 DNA reads TGCGCCAGCAGCTCCGGACAGGGCACTAGAGCCTACAATGAGCAGTTCTTC.

Note on this clonotype: One end of the junction is discordant with germline, which a read error may explain. The chain links TRBV7-8 to TRBJ2-3; 10 bases are shared with TRBD2. The CDR3 spans 16 residues. The germline gives CDR1 SGHVS, CDR2 FQNEAQ. In nucleotides, the CDR3 is TGTGCCAGCAGCTACGGACTAGCGGATGACACAGATATGCAGTATTTT. The encoded protein is CASSYGLADDTDMQYF.

As to this clonotype: A much larger clone differs by one base, so this may be a read error. The final CDR3 position lacks the conserved phenylalanine or tryptophan, pointing to a likely read error. CDR3 nucleotide sequence: TGTGCCAGCAGTTTAGTCGGTAGCTACCCAGATACGCAGTATCTT. Protein: CASSLVGSYPDTQYL. V is TRBV12-3 or TRBV12-4 and J is TRBJ2-3; D gene unclear. CDR3 length: 15 amino acids. Trimming shortened V by 1 base and J by 4 bases, and 12 bases separated the two germline ends.